This passage covers 5 T cell receptor beta chains from one sample sequenced in a study of graft-versus-host responses after intestinal transplantation. The time point was: postoperative day 105 after intestinal transplantation (dayNNNN = postoperative day). Only in-frame clones appear in the TCRdb table, and some are missing; sequencing was by immunoSEQ multiplex PCR. The repertoire holds more than 10,000 clones, with approximately 89% as singletons. Here the sequenced sample was PBMCs, taken 105 days after intestinal transplantation. These receptors all stem from a human patient who received an intestinal transplant, so some T cells may come from the graft donor.

This clone was detected only once. This chain links TRBV19 with TRBJ1-2, with D hard to call. CDR1 and CDR2 (germline): LNHDA, SQIVND (reference sequence). Trimming removed 5 bases from V and 8 bases from J, with 15 bases in between. This CDR3 contains 13 residues. CDR3 in amino acids: CASSASLYEGYTF. The CDR3, as DNA: TGTGCCAGTAGTGCGAGCCTCTATGAAGGCTACACCTTC.

The chain combines TRBV5-1 with TRBJ2-3; 8 nucleotides align to TRBD2. This CDR3 is built from 16 residues. Germline V CDR1 and CDR2: SGHRS, YFSETQ. The V segment lost 0 bases and the J segment 4 bases; nucleotides outside the gene matches: 7. The CDR3: CASSLGSGNLADTQYF. The DNA for the CDR3 is TGCGCCAGCAGCTTGGGTAGCGGGAATCTTGCAGATACGCAGTATTTT.

The chain carries TRBV19 and TRBJ2-2; the match to TRBD1 covers 8 bases. The junction had 4 bases not matched to a gene; V was cut back by 7 bases and J by 6 bases. Germline V gives CDR1 LNHDA, CDR2 SQIVND (reference sequence). CDR3 size: 13 residues. The CDR3 DNA is TGTGCCAGTAAAGCGGACAGGGCCGGGGAGCTGTTTTTT. Protein sequence: CASKADRAGELFF.

The V gene is TRBV4-1, the J gene TRBJ2-3, with TRBD1 matching over 10 bases. J lost 8 bases, V lost 4 bases, and 3 bases had no gene match. The CDR3 sequence is 13 residues long. Germline V CDR1 and CDR2: MGHRA, YSYEKL. CDR3 bases: TGCGCCAGCAGCCGGACAGGGGGAGGTACGCAGTATTTT. Protein sequence: CASSRTGGGTQYF.

The chain combines TRBV6-1 with TRBJ2-7; D is uncertain. V lost 5 bases and J lost 4, with 15 bases in between. This CDR3 contains 14 residues. Germline CDR1 MNHNS, CDR2 SASEGT. Written as DNA, the CDR3 is TGTGCCAGCAGTCCCGTGGCGCCGGTATACGAGCAGTACTTC. This sequence encodes CASSPVAPVYEQYF.